These T cell receptor beta chains were read from a single sample in a study of T-cell reconstitution after alpha-beta-depleted transplantation in children. TCRdb redid the calling of the PCR reads with MiXCR, one entry per CDR3 protein. This table has approximately 400,000 distinct CDR3 sequences, about a tenth appearing once. The sample here was PBMCs from the stem cell graft donor, taken from the stem cell graft. The receptors originated from a human donor who donated a stem cell graft to a child with acute myeloid leukemia. CDR3s include the opening cysteine and the closing phenylalanine or tryptophan. Each record gives: J gene, clone size, V gene, D gene, CDR3 protein, CDR3 DNA. The D gene is left open where the match is weak. Size tells how often a clone was seen (once, few, many) or the class of an expanded clone, and some rows leave it out.

TRBJ2-7,many,TRBV5-1,-,CASRYRLDSVYEQYF,TGCGCCAGCAGATACCGACTAGACTCGGTTTACGAGCAGTACTTC
TRBJ1-1,few,TRBV29-1,-,CSASSGLGDTEAFF,TGCAGCGCCAGCTCAGGGCTCGGGGACACTGAAGCTTTCTTT
TRBJ1-1,few,TRBV6-5,-,CASSYGLLRGRVNTEAFF,TGTGCCAGCAGTTACGGGCTCCTGCGGGGCAGGGTGAACACTGAAGCTTTCTTT
TRBJ2-1,few,TRBV9,TRBD2,CASSAFGGGPYNEQFF,TGTGCCAGCAGCGCCTTCGGCGGGGGTCCCTACAATGAGCAGTTCTTC
TRBJ2-1,-,TRBV5-1,-,CASSLASSAYNEQFF,TGCGCCAGCAGCTTGGCTAGCAGCGCCTACAATGAGCAGTTCTTC
TRBJ2-7,-,TRBV10-3,TRBD1,CAIRGTVLSYEQYF,TGTGCCATCAGAGGGACAGTTCTCTCCTACGAGCAGTACTTC
TRBJ2-7,-,TRBV11-2,-,CPSSWPGAYEQYF,TGTCCCAGCAGCTGGCCTGGGGCCTACGAGCAGTACTTC
TRBJ1-2,few,TRBV27,-,CASMGTGASYGYTF,TGTGCCAGCATGGGGACGGGGGCCAGCTATGGCTACACCTTC
TRBJ2-5,few,TRBV7-9,-,CASRFSSAIQETQYF,TGTGCCAGCAGATTTAGTAGCGCGATCCAAGAGACCCAGTACTTC
TRBJ2-5,few,TRBV6-5,TRBD2,CASSYSTSGVGETQYF,TGTGCCAGCAGTTACTCGACTAGCGGGGTAGGAGAGACCCAGTACTTC
TRBJ1-1,-,TRBV20-1,-,CSARDLAYNTEAFF,TGCAGTGCTAGAGATCTAGCCTATAACACTGAAGCTTTCTTT
TRBJ1-5,few,TRBV20-1,-,CSASIPGAYSNQPQHF,TGCAGTGCTAGTATCCCAGGAGCCTATAGCAATCAGCCCCAGCATTTT
TRBJ2-2,many,TRBV19,TRBD2,CASSIGLATGELFF,TGTGCCAGTAGTATAGGACTAGCTACCGGGGAGCTGTTTTTT
TRBJ2-3,many,TRBV29-1,TRBD2,CSVNGLAGVLTDTQYF,TGCAGCGTTAACGGACTAGCGGGGGTCCTCACAGATACGCAGTATTTT
TRBJ1-1,few,TRBV29-1,-,CSANRVGGNTEAFF,TGCAGCGCGAACAGGGTTGGAGGGAACACTGAAGCTTTCTTT
TRBJ2-2,-,TRBV5-1,TRBD1,CASNLGQGNTGELFF,TGCGCCAGCAACCTCGGACAGGGTAACACCGGGGAGCTGTTTTTT
TRBJ2-7,few,TRBV20-1,TRBD1,CSTTTGQGAPEQYF,TGCAGTACAACCACCGGGCAGGGGGCGCCCGAGCAGTACTTC
TRBJ2-3,many,TRBV7-9,TRBD2,CASSPALAGRTDTQYF,TGTGCCAGCAGCCCCGCGCTAGCGGGACGCACAGATACGCAGTATTTT
TRBJ1-2,many,TRBV7-2,TRBD1,CASSNLDRVVRGYTF,TGTGCCAGCAGCAATCTCGACAGGGTGGTACGTGGCTACACCTTC
TRBJ2-5,many,TRBV20-1,TRBD2,CSARLAGTQETQYF,TGCAGTGCTAGACTAGCGGGGACCCAAGAGACCCAGTACTTC
TRBJ2-1,-,TRBV6-4,TRBD2,CASSELAGDEQFF,TGTGCCAGCAGTGAGCTAGCGGGAGATGAGCAGTTCTTC
TRBJ1-5,many,TRBV3-1,-,CASSQDQVASGPQHF,TGTGCCAGCAGCCAAGACCAGGTAGCAAGCGGTCCCCAGCATTTT
TRBJ2-5,-,TRBV29-1,-,CSVEGGQGQETQYF,TGCAGCGTTGAAGGTGGGCAGGGCCAAGAGACCCAGTACTTC
TRBJ1-4,many,TRBV20-1,TRBD1,CSASPGQGGEKLFF,TGCAGTGCTAGTCCTGGGCAGGGGGGAGAAAAACTGTTTTTT
TRBJ2-1,few,TRBV7-6,TRBD1,CASSLAGTARNEQFF,TGTGCCAGCAGCTTAGCCGGGACAGCCCGGAATGAGCAGTTCTTC
TRBJ2-3,-,TRBV6-2/TRBV6-3,-,CASGGANTDTQYF,TGTGCCAGCGGAGGGGCTAACACAGATACGCAGTATTTT
TRBJ1-5,-,TRBV15,-,CATSRGSPITSQHF,TGTGCCACCAGCAGAGGGTCCCCAATCACTTCCCAGCATTTT
TRBJ2-2,-,TRBV5-1,TRBD1,CASGDRGPRTGELFF,TGCGCCAGCGGCGACAGGGGGCCTAGGACCGGGGAGCTGTTTTTT
TRBJ1-1,many,TRBV6-5,TRBD1,CASSFGTVGTEAFF,TGTGCCAGCAGTTTCGGGACAGTGGGGACTGAAGCTTTCTTT
TRBJ1-3,many,TRBV7-2,-,CASSSNRASGNTIYF,TGTGCCAGCAGCTCAAACAGGGCCTCTGGAAACACCATATATTTT
TRBJ2-3,many,TRBV5-4,-,CASSLAGTGRTDTQYF,TGTGCCAGCAGCTTGGCGGGAACAGGCCGCACAGATACGCAGTATTTT
TRBJ1-2,-,TRBV2,-,CASSEYRDNNYGYTF,TGTGCCAGCAGTGAATACAGGGATAATAACTATGGCTACACCTTC
TRBJ1-1,-,TRBV29-1,-,CATAMNTEAFF,TGCGCGACAGCTATGAACACTGAAGCTTTCTTT
TRBJ1-2,few,TRBV5-4,-,CASSLGVRDGDYGYTF,TGTGCCAGCAGCTTGGGGGTCAGGGACGGGGACTATGGCTACACCTTC
TRBJ2-2,many,TRBV5-1,TRBD1,CASGGQGNTGELFF,TGCGCCAGCGGCGGACAGGGGAACACCGGGGAGCTGTTTTTT
TRBJ1-1,-,TRBV2,TRBD1,CASRGDSAYSEAFF,TGTGCCAGCAGGGGGGACAGCGCGTATTCTGAAGCTTTCTTT
TRBJ2-5,-,TRBV7-7,TRBD2,CASSSGTSGGGETQYF,TGTGCTAGCAGCTCCGGGACTAGCGGGGGAGGGGAGACCCAGTACTTC
TRBJ2-1,many,TRBV20-1,TRBD2,CSAIRAGGGNEQFF,TGCAGTGCTATTCGAGCGGGAGGTGGCAATGAGCAGTTCTTC
TRBJ2-3,few,TRBV7-2,-,CASSLEAFRGTDTQYF,TGTGCCAGCAGCTTAGAAGCCTTCAGGGGCACAGATACGCAGTATTTT
TRBJ2-3,-,TRBV18,-,CASSSTSTSTDTQYF,TGTGCCAGCTCGTCTACTAGCACAAGCACAGATACGCAGTATTTT
TRBJ1-2,many,TRBV11-1,-,CASSQEKANYGYTF,TGTGCCAGCAGCCAAGAGAAAGCTAACTATGGCTACACCTTC
TRBJ2-7,-,TRBV5-5,-,CASSFGVSSSPYEQYF,TGTGCCAGCAGCTTTGGAGTCAGCTCGTCTCCATACGAGCAGTACTTC